This is a list of T cell receptor beta chains from one sample in a study of cytomegalovirus exposure and HLA in healthy donors. Assay: immunoSEQ multiplex PCR; the TCRdb copy retains only in-frame clones and omits some. The table for this sample gives tens of thousands of clones. Sample: PBMCs. All receptors derive from a woman aged 25 to 39 in good health and CMV-seropositive. Each CDR3 is given with its conserved first and last residue. D genes are given only for firm matches.

j_call | v_call | d_call | cdr3_nt | cdr3_aa
TRBJ2-5 | TRBV11-2 | TRBD2 | TGTGCCAGCAGCCCTAGGTTTAGAACTAGCGGGACGTACCAAGAGACCCAGTACTTC | CASSPRFRTSGTYQETQYF
TRBJ1-6 | TRBV5-1 | TRBD1 | TGCGCCAGCAGCTTCGGGACAGCTGAATATAATTCACCCCTCCACTTT | CASSFGTAEYNSPLHF
TRBJ2-7 | TRBV19 | TRBD1 | TGTGCCAGTACCCCTGGGGACAGGGCTACCTACGAGCAGTACTTC | CASTPGDRATYEQYF
TRBJ1-6 | TRBV11-2 | NA | TGTGCCAGCAGCTTAGTGACAGGAAATTCACCCCTCCACTTT | CASSLVTGNSPLHF
TRBJ1-1 | TRBV19 | TRBD1 | TGTGCCAGTAGTCCCTGGACAGGGGAAAACACTGAAGCTTTCTTT | CASSPWTGENTEAFF
TRBJ1-1 | TRBV29-1 | NA | TGCAGCGTTTCCCTCACAGGGAACACTGAAGCTTTCTTT | CSVSLTGNTEAFF
TRBJ1-1 | TRBV20-1 | NA | TGCAGTGCTAGTGAGATCACTGAAGCTTTCTTT | CSASEITEAFF
TRBJ1-1 | TRBV27 | TRBD1 | TGTGCCAGTTCCAGGGGGCGGGGTACTGAAGCTTTCTTT | CASSRGRGTEAFF
TRBJ1-2 | TRBV28 | TRBD1 | TGTGCCAGCATTCGGGACAGAGTTAACTATGGCTACACCTTC | CASIRDRVNYGYTF
TRBJ1-1 | TRBV5-1 | NA | TGCGCCAGCAGCTTGGCTGGGGGCTTAGTTGACACTGAAGCTTTCTTT | CASSLAGGLVDTEAFF
TRBJ2-6 | TRBV6-1 | NA | TGTGCCGGCGAGGTGTCTGGGGCCAACGTCCTGACTTTC | CAGEVSGANVLTF
TRBJ2-3 | TRBV30 | NA | TGTGCCTGGAGTGTCGGGGGTGGAGCAGATACGCAGTATTTT | CAWSVGGGADTQYF
TRBJ1-1 | TRBV6-5 | NA | TGTGCCACCCGGGACACGTATGATGAAGCTTTCTTT | CATRDTYDEAFF
TRBJ2-3 | TRBV30 | TRBD1 | TGTGCCTGGAGTACAGGGGGCCACACAGATACGCAGTATTTT | CAWSTGGHTDTQYF
TRBJ2-7 | TRBV6-1 | NA | TGTGCCAGCAGTGAAATTCCACCGGGGGGCCAATACGAGCAGTACTTC | CASSEIPPGGQYEQYF
TRBJ2-7 | TRBV11-2 | TRBD1 | TGTGCCAGCAGAAAGATCCGGGACAGGGGAGGCGAGCAGTACTTC | CASRKIRDRGGEQYF
TRBJ2-5 | TRBV5-4 | NA | TGTGCCAGCAGCTTGGACCACAGCCAAGAGACCCAGTACTTC | CASSLDHSQETQYF
TRBJ2-1 | TRBV5-5 | TRBD2 | TGTGCCAGCAGCTTGAATGGACTAGCGGCTAACAATGAGCAGTTCTTC | CASSLNGLAANNEQFF
TRBJ1-2 | TRBV11-2 | TRBD1 | TGTGCCAGCAGACAGGGGTTTAACTATGGCTACACCTTC | CASRQGFNYGYTF
TRBJ2-5 | TRBV20-1 | NA | TGCAGTGCTGAAGGGAGAGAGACCCAGTACTTC | CSAEGRETQYF
TRBJ2-7 | TRBV7-2 | NA | TGTGCCAGCAGCGCGGGACCGCGGGTCTACGAGCAGTACTTC | CASSAGPRVYEQYF
TRBJ2-7 | TRBV5-4 | TRBD1 | TGTGCCAGCAGGGCTAGGGACAGTTCCTACGAGCAGTACTTC | CASRARDSSYEQYF
TRBJ2-3 | TRBV18 | TRBD2 | TGTGCCAGCTCACCGCGAACCGGGACTAGCGGGAGGATAGCAGATACGCAGTATTTT | CASSPRTGTSGRIADTQYF
TRBJ2-7 | TRBV15 | TRBD2 | TGTGCCACCAGCCGGGAGGTGGTGGGCGAGCAGTACTTC | CATSREVVGEQYF
TRBJ1-2 | TRBV9 | TRBD1 | TGTGCCAGCAGCGTAGACCAACAGGGGCTTGGCTACACCTTC | CASSVDQQGLGYTF
TRBJ2-1 | TRBV27 | NA | TGTGCCAGCAGCCAAACCGTCTGGGGCCACAATGAGCAGTTCTTC | CASSQTVWGHNEQFF
TRBJ2-2 | TRBV19 | NA | TGTGCCAGTAGTATCAGGGCCGGTAGGAACACCGGGGAGCTGTTTTTT | CASSIRAGRNTGELFF
TRBJ2-2 | TRBV14 | TRBD1 | TGTGCCAGCAGCCCGTCCGGACAGGGGATAACCGGGGAGCTGTTTTTT | CASSPSGQGITGELFF
TRBJ2-7 | TRBV6-5 | NA | TGTGCCAGCAGTTACGGCAGCGAGCAGTACTTC | CASSYGSEQYF
TRBJ1-2 | TRBV2 | NA | TGTGCCAGCAGTGCGCCGGGGGGGGCCTATGGCTACACCTTC | CASSAPGGAYGYTF
TRBJ2-7 | TRBV5-1 | NA | TGCGCCAGCAGCTTGGGGGCCGAGCAGTACTTC | CASSLGAEQYF
TRBJ2-2 | TRBV6-1 | NA | TGTGCCAGCAGGGTTATTAATTCGGGAACCGGGGAGCTGTTTTTT | CASRVINSGTGELFF
TRBJ2-1 | TRBV28 | NA | TGTGCCAGCAGAGGAGGGAATGAGCAGTTCTTC | CASRGGNEQFF
TRBJ1-4 | TRBV5-1 | TRBD1 | TGCGCCAGCAGCTTGGAGGCCAGGGGGTTTGAAAAACTGTTTTTT | CASSLEARGFEKLFF
TRBJ2-7 | TRBV5-4 | NA | TGTGCCAGCAGCTTCGTCCCCGGGGAGCAGTACTTC | CASSFVPGEQYF
TRBJ2-1 | TRBV5-1 | NA | TGCGCCAGCAGCTTGGCGGGGTTCTCCGACAATGAGCAGTTCTTC | CASSLAGFSDNEQFF
TRBJ1-2 | TRBV5-4 | TRBD1 | TGTGCCAGCAGCTTGGCCGACAGGGAACTGGCTGGCTACACCTTC | CASSLADRELAGYTF
TRBJ2-4 | TRBV5-6 | NA | TGTGCCAGCAGCTTGGGCGGCCCTCAGTACTTC | CASSLGGPQYF
TRBJ1-2 | TRBV9 | NA | TGTGCCAGCAGCGTAGACCCAATCCAGTCGAATGGCTACACCTTC | CASSVDPIQSNGYTF
TRBJ2-1 | TRBV4-2 | TRBD2 | TGTGCCAGCAGGGCCGGGACTAGCGGGAGCAATGAGCAGTTCTTC | CASRAGTSGSNEQFF
TRBJ2-1 | TRBV4-2 | TRBD2 | TGTGCCAGCAGCCCCCAAGTAGCGGGGGGTTACAATGAGCAGTTCTTC | CASSPQVAGGYNEQFF
TRBJ1-1 | TRBV27 | NA | TGTGCCAGCAGCCCAAGCCACGGCACTGAAGCTTTCTTT | CASSPSHGTEAFF
TRBJ1-1 | TRBV30 | TRBD1 | TGTGCCTTTGAAGTAGGACAGGGTGTCGAAGCTTTCTTT | CAFEVGQGVEAFF
TRBJ2-2 | TRBV4-1 | TRBD2 | TGCGCCAGCAGCCAAGATGGAAGGCAGCGGGGAACCGGGGAGCTGTTTTTT | CASSQDGRQRGTGELFF
TRBJ1-6 | TRBV10-2 | TRBD1 | TGCGCCAGCAGTGGTGAGACAGGGAAGAATTCACCCCTCCACTTT | CASSGETGKNSPLHF
TRBJ2-7 | TRBV27 | TRBD1 | TGTGCCAGCAGTCCAGGACAGGCGTACGAGCAGTACTTC | CASSPGQAYEQYF
TRBJ2-7 | TRBV10-3 | TRBD1 | TGTGCCATCAGTGACACTTCAGGGGGAAACGAGCAGTACTTC | CAISDTSGGNEQYF
TRBJ2-7 | TRBV7-6 | TRBD2 | TGTGCCAGCAGCTTAGAGTTGCGGGGGGGCCTAGTCTTC | CASSLELRGGLVF
TRBJ2-7 | TRBV7-8 | NA | TGTGCCAGCAGCCCGCGCCCAGCGCACTACGAGCAGTACTTC | CASSPRPAHYEQYF
TRBJ2-7 | TRBV18 | NA | TGTGCCAGCTCACCGGAGAAATACGAGCAGTACTTC | CASSPEKYEQYF